These T cell receptor beta chains were read from a single sample in a study of OX40 agonist ivuxolimab in advanced cancers. Sequencing was performed with immunoSEQ multiplex PCR; in TCRdb, only in-frame clones are kept and a portion is missing. The repertoire holds under 100,000 clones, with approximately 80% as singletons. The source was CD4+ or CD8+ T cells sorted from blood, collected in a trial of the OX40 agonist ivuxolimab. The receptors stem from an adult with an advanced solid tumor such as melanoma, head and neck, liver or kidney cancer. Both conserved end residues are part of each CDR3. A D gene is named only where the DNA matches it firmly. Some rows mark clone size as missing; the rest say once, few, many or name a class of expanded clone.

j_call v_call clone_size d_call cdr3_aa cdr3_nt
TRBJ2-1 TRBV9 . TRBD2 CASSVRTSANEQFF TGTGCCAGCAGCGTAAGGACTAGCGCCAATGAGCAGTTCTTC
TRBJ2-2 TRBV2 . TRBD1 CASNDRDTGELFF TGTGCCAGCAACGACAGGGACACCGGGGAGCTGTTTTTT
TRBJ2-7 TRBV9 . TRBD2 CASSVTSGGDEQYF TGTGCCAGCAGCGTAACTAGCGGGGGGGACGAGCAGTACTTC
TRBJ2-1 TRBV4-2 . . CASSQDFGVNEQFF TGTGCCAGCAGCCAAGATTTTGGGGTCAATGAGCAGTTCTTC
TRBJ1-5 TRBV6-1 . TRBD1 CASSGQGRGGASNQPQHF TGTGCCAGCAGTGGACAGGGTAGGGGGGGGGCGAGCAATCAGCCCCAGCATTTT
TRBJ2-2 TRBV6-1 . . CASSINRAGELFF TGTGCCAGCAGTATTAACAGGGCCGGGGAGCTGTTTTTT
TRBJ2-1 TRBV11-2 . . CASSPRAPSSSYNEQFF TGTGCCAGCAGCCCCCGGGCTCCTTCGAGCTCCTACAATGAGCAGTTCTTC
TRBJ1-6 TRBV6-5 . . CASSTEGRSPLHF TGTGCCAGCAGTACGGAGGGGCGTTCACCCCTCCACTTT
TRBJ1-5 TRBV9 . . CACLRSYSNQPQHF TGTGCCTGCCTCCGCAGCTATAGCAATCAGCCCCAGCATTTT
TRBJ1-6 TRBV2 . . CASNPTGMLNSPLHF TGTGCCAGCAATCCGACAGGAATGCTTAATTCACCCCTCCACTTT
TRBJ1-5 TRBV6-5 . TRBD1 CASRATGGSNQPQHF TGTGCCAGCCGTGCGACAGGGGGCTCGAATCAGCCCCAGCATTTT
TRBJ2-4 TRBV15 . . CATSGTGTNAKNIQYF TGTGCCACCAGCGGAACAGGGACTAATGCCAAAAACATTCAGTACTTC
TRBJ2-1 TRBV29-1 few . CSAQGAGSYNEQFF TGCAGCGCCCAAGGGGCAGGGAGCTACAATGAGCAGTTCTTC
TRBJ1-5 TRBV7-9 . . CASSSEGGNQPQHF TGTGCCAGCAGCTCCGAAGGGGGCAATCAGCCCCAGCATTTT